This T cell receptor (beta chain) comes out of a study of T-cell reconstitution after alpha-beta-depleted transplantation in children. This CDR3 is built from 15 residues. CDR1 and CDR2 (germline): DFQATT, SNEGSKA (reference sequence). With 3 bases removed from V and 5 bases from J, the gap between germline ends came to 19 bases. It was with unique molecular identifiers that the TCRbeta library was prepared. TCRdb analysed the PCR reads with MiXCR anew, one entry per CDR3 protein. The sample shows 200,000 to 300,000 distinct CDR3 sequences, roughly 25% of them seen only once. The sequencing here drew on PBMCs, taken before TCRalphabeta/CD19-depleted stem cell transplant. The V and J genes are TRBV20-1 and TRBJ2-5; perhaps TRBD2 as D (5 bases). This TCR came from a girl aged 2 to 10 with Fanconi anemia, due to receive a stem cell transplant. DNA for the CDR3: TGCAGTGCTAGGGCTACTCGGGGTCCGGTCGAGACCCAGTACTTC. Protein sequence: CSARATRGPVETQYF.